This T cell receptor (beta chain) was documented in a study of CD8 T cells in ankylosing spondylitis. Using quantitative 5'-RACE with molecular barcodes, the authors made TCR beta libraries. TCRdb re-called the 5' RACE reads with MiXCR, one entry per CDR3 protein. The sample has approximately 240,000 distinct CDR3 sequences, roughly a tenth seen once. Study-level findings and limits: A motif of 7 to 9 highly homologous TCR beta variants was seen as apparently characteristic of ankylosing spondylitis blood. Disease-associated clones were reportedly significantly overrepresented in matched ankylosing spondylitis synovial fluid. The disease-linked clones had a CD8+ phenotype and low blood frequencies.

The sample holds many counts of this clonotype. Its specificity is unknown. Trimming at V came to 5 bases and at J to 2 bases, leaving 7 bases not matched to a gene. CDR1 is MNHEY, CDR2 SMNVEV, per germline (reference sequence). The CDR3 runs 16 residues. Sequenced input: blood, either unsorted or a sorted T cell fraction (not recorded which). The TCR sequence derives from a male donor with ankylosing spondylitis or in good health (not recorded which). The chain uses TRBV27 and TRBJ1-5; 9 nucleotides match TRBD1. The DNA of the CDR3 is TGTGCCAGCAGTGGGGGGACAGGGAAGGGCAATCAGCCCCAGCATTTT. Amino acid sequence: CASSGGTGKGNQPQHF.